These 20 T cell receptor beta chains share one sample of origin, sequenced in a study of response to subunit inactivated influenza vaccine. TCRdb ran MiXCR on the RT-PCR reads and lists one entry per CDR3 protein. This table holds 550,000 to 600,000 distinct CDR3 sequences, about an eighth found once. The sequenced sample was PBMCs from blood, obtained on the day of vaccination. The receptors here all came from a man aged 45 to 65 who received an inactivated influenza vaccine.

The J gene is TRBJ2-2, the V gene TRBV7-9; D remains ambiguous. Trimming pared 5 bases from V and 6 bases from J, leaving 10 bases between. Germline CDR1 SEHNR, CDR2 FQNEAQ (reference sequence). This CDR3 has 13 residues. The CDR3 nucleotides read TGTGCCAGCAGCCAAACTTATCCCGGGGAGCTGTTTTTT. This gives the protein CASSQTYPGELFF.

The V and J genes are TRBV3-1 and TRBJ1-1; D remains unclear. The CDR3 spans 13 residues. V gave up 2 bases and J gave up 5 bases, with 9 bases separating them. From germline, CDR1 is LGHDT and CDR2 YNNKEL (reference sequence). CDR3 in DNA: TGTGCCAGCAGCCAAATTCGGACTACTGAAGCTTTCTTT. This codes for CASSQIRTTEAFF.

This clonotype was counted a few times. The chain has TRBV6-2 or TRBV6-3 and TRBJ2-5, with D possibly called TRBD1 or TRBD2 (6 bases each). The CDR3 runs to 15 residues. Germline V lookup: CDR1 MNHEY, CDR2 SVGEGT. V dropped 0 bases and J dropped 4 bases, with 12 bases sitting between them. The DNA for the CDR3 is TGTGCCAGCAGTTACTCCGAGGGGGGAGGAGAGACCCAGTACTTC. This encodes CASSYSEGGGETQYF.

The J gene is TRBJ2-2, the V gene TRBV5-1; TRBD1 is a possible D gene (6 bases). The CDR3 runs 16 residues. In germline, CDR1 is SGHRS, CDR2 YFSETQ. V lost 1 base, J lost 2 bases, and 12 bases lay in between. CDR3 residues: CASSLITGTNTGELFF. Here the CDR3 DNA reads TGCGCCAGCAGCTTGATAACCGGGACAAACACCGGGGAGCTGTTTTTT.

The V and J genes are TRBV12-3 or TRBV12-4 and TRBJ2-7, with D maybe TRBD2 (6 bases). This CDR3 spans 14 amino acids. Trimming took 3 bases from V and 2 from J, leaving 11 bases between them. DNA of the CDR3: TGTGCCAGCAGTTTTTACGGGAGCACCTACGAGCAGTACTTC. This codes for CASSFYGSTYEQYF.

This clonotype was recorded a few times. The chain employs TRBV20-1 and TRBJ2-1, with TRBD2 identical over 10 bases. The CDR3 length is 15 residues. Germline V gene lookup returns CDR1 DFQATT and CDR2 SNEGSKA (reference sequence). V shed 3 bases, J shed 4 bases, and the junction held 6 bases outside the gene matches. The CDR3 DNA sequence: TGCAGTGCTAGGGGATGGACTAGCGGTTACAATGAGCAGTTCTTC. Its protein is CSARGWTSGYNEQFF.

This chain uses TRBV28 with TRBJ2-1; 9 positions agree with TRBD1. V dropped 5 bases and J dropped 2; count of bases not matched to a gene: 7. CDR3 length: 16 amino acids. Germline loops: CDR1 MDHEN, CDR2 SYDVKM. In DNA, the CDR3 is TGTGCCAGCAGTGGAATACAGGGGGCTGCCTACAATGAGCAGTTCTTC. It is translated as CASSGIQGAAYNEQFF.

This clonotype has only a few counts. V usage is TRBV4-2 and J usage is TRBJ1-3; D remains unclear. Per the germline V gene, CDR1 is LGHNA and CDR2 is YNFKEQ. V lost 2 bases, J lost 0 bases, and 8 bases lay in between. This CDR3 contains 15 residues. The CDR3 loop reads CASSQLLSSGNTIYF. In DNA form, the CDR3 reads TGTGCCAGCAGCCAACTCCTGAGCTCTGGAAACACCATATATTTT.

The table lists this clonotype with many counts. A junction end diverges from the germline sequence, so it may reflect a read error. V and J are TRBV6-1 and TRBJ2-2; no definite D call. Germline CDR1 reads MNHNS; CDR2 reads SASEGT. This CDR3 is built from 13 residues. CDR3 protein: CASSELGTGELFF. The CDR3 DNA reads as TGCGCCAGCAGTGAGTTGGGAACCGGGGAGCTGTTTTTT.

The V call is TRBV5-1, the J call TRBJ2-5; D is uncertain. Germline assignment: CDR1 SGHRS and CDR2 YFSETQ. The V gene lost 4 bases and the J gene lost 2 bases, with 9 bases spanning the gap. The CDR3 is 13 amino acids. The CDR3 DNA reads TGCGCCAGCAGCATGCAGCTACAAGAGACCCAGTACTTC. Translated, it gives CASSMQLQETQYF.

This clonotype was counted a few times. The chain is built from TRBV4-3 and TRBJ1-4; D is possibly TRBD1 (6 bases). From germline, CDR1 is LGHNA and CDR2 YSLEER. V shed 2 bases and J shed 7 bases, with 17 bases lying between them. This CDR3 comprises 16 residues. The CDR3 nucleotides read TGCGCCAGCAGCCAAATAGCACAGGGTTCGGGTGAAAAACTGTTTTTT. Its translation: CASSQIAQGSGEKLFF.

About this clonotype: One end of the junction does not line up with germline, which may come from a read error. The chain links TRBV20-1 to TRBJ2-7; TRBD1 aligns across 9 bases. The CDR3 is made up of 17 amino acids. CDR1 is DFQATT and CDR2 is SNEGSKA in the germline V gene (reference sequence). The CDR3 protein is CCAPTYHGTGNNYEQYF. The DNA of the CDR3 is TGCTGTGCCCCAACTTACCACGGGACAGGGAACAACTACGAGCAGTACTTC.

This clonotype was counted between two and nine times. The chain combines TRBV4-3 with TRBJ2-2; TRBD1 aligns across 9 bases. With 3 bases clipped from V and 4 bases from J, the junction kept 9 bases outside the gene matches. Germline V lookup: CDR1 LGHNA, CDR2 YSLEER. CDR3 size: 17 residues. CDR3 sequence reads: CASSHSKPGQGTGELFF. In DNA, the CDR3 is TGCGCCAGCAGCCATTCCAAACCGGGACAGGGCACCGGGGAGCTGTTTTTT.

The CDR3 sequence is CASSEIRKNQPQHF. The DNA of the CDR3 is TGTGCCAGCAGTGAGATAAGGAAGAATCAGCCCCAGCATTTT. The rearrangement uses TRBV6-1 and TRBJ1-5; D ambiguous. Germline V gene lookup returns CDR1 MNHNS and CDR2 SASEGT. Trimming cost V 3 bases and J 4 bases, with 10 bases left between them. This CDR3 comprises 14 residues.

The J gene is TRBJ2-2, the V gene TRBV5-1, with D tentatively TRBD2 (5 bases). CDR3 length: 14 amino acids. Germline CDR1 is SGHRS and CDR2 is YFSETQ. Trimming removed 5 bases at V and 5 bases at J, with 13 bases between. CDR3 in amino acids: CASRLVRETGELFF. The CDR3 DNA follows: TGCGCCAGCAGACTAGTCCGCGAAACCGGGGAGCTGTTTTTT. Complete variable domain (other parts from reference TRBV5-1 and TRBJ2-2): KAGVTQTPRYLIKTRGQQVTLSCSPISGHRSVSWYQQTPGQGLQFLFEYFSETQRNKGNFPGRFSGRQFSNSRSEMNVSTLELGDSALYLCASRLVRETGELFFGEGSRLTVL.

This clonotype was found a few times. The chain carries TRBV7-6 and TRBJ2-7; 9 positions agree with TRBD1. The CDR3 is 15 amino acids. Germline V gene sequence: CDR1 SGHVS, CDR2 FNYEAQ. The trim removed 1 base at V and 5 bases at J, leaving 6 bases unmatched. In DNA, the CDR3 is TGTGCCAGCAGCTTAGGTGGGACAGGGAGGGACGAGCAGTACTTC. The encoded protein is CASSLGGTGRDEQYF.

This clonotype has at least ten counts. The chain couples TRBV7-2 to TRBJ1-2, with D maybe TRBD1 (5 bases). Trimming cost V 5 bases and J 0 bases, with 19 bases left between them. This CDR3 has 17 amino acids. Looked up from germline, CDR1 is SGHTA and CDR2 is FQGNSA. The CDR3 region is CASSPQAGGGTNYGYTF. CDR3 nucleotides: TGTGCCAGCAGCCCTCAGGCGGGGGGGGGGACTAACTATGGCTACACCTTC.

V usage is TRBV11-1 and J usage is TRBJ2-2; a weak D match, TRBD1 (6 bases). Germline assignment: CDR1 SGHAT and CDR2 FQDESV (reference sequence). The germline V and J ends were trimmed by 6 bases and 2 bases, with 13 bases remaining between them. This CDR3 is built from 15 residues. The CDR3 here is CASREPGHNTGELFF. CDR3 DNA sequence: TGTGCCAGCAGAGAACCGGGACACAACACCGGGGAGCTGTTTTTT.

This clonotype was detected many times. This chain uses TRBV5-1 with TRBJ1-2; D not certain. This CDR3 is built from 13 residues. Germline assignment: CDR1 SGHRS and CDR2 YFSETQ. The V gene lost 0 bases and the J gene lost 3 bases, with 6 bases spanning the gap. CDR3 sequence (DNA): TGCGCCAGCAGCTTGGAGGGATACTATGGCTACACCTTC. This codes for CASSLEGYYGYTF.

The rearrangement uses TRBV20-1 and TRBJ2-7; possible D gene TRBD2, 6 bases. The CDR3 has 11 residues. V was trimmed by 0 bases and J by 6 bases, leaving 6 bases between them. Germline V CDR1 and CDR2: DFQATT, SNEGSKA (reference sequence). The CDR3 loop is CSARDSGEQYF. CDR3 coding DNA: TGCAGTGCTAGAGATAGCGGCGAGCAGTACTTC.